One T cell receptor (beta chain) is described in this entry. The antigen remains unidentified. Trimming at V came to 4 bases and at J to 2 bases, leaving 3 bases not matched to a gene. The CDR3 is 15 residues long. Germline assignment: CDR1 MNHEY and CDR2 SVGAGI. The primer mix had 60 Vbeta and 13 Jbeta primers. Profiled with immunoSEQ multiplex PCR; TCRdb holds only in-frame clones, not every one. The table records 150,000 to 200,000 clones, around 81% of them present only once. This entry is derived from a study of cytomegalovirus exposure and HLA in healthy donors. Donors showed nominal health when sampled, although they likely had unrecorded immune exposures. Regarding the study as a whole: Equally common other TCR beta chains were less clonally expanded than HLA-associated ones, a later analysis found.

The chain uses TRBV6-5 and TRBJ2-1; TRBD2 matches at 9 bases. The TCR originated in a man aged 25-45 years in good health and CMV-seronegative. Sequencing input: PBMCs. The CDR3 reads CASSLAGGPYNEQFF. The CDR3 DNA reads TGTGCCAGCAGTTTGGCGGGGGGGCCCTACAATGAGCAGTTCTTC.